What follows are 30 T cell receptor beta chains derived from one specimen sequenced in a study of cytomegalovirus exposure and HLA in healthy donors (dated by TCRdb to the late 2010s). Library preparation used the immunoSEQ multiplex PCR assay. TCRdb re-hosts the immuneACCESS table, in-frame sequences only. Its copies lack some clones; in the studies checked, an unresolved V gene accounts for under half of them, and the cause for the rest is not known. The sample profile shows approximately 230,000 clones; approximately 84% of them were found once. Clones ranked in the top ten supply around 12% of the sample. The specimen sequenced was PBMCs. The receptors derive from a man in his late teens or twenties in good health and CMV-seropositive.

The V and J genes are TRBV6-6 and TRBJ1-2; perhaps TRBD1 as D (5 bases). Germline V gene data show CDR1 as MNHNY and CDR2 as SVGAGI (reference sequence). V was clipped by 4 bases and J by 5 bases, with 11 bases between them. The CDR3 runs 13 residues. The CDR3 region has the DNA TGTGCCAGCAGTTCCCTCGGGGGATATGGCTACACCTTC. This translates into CASSSLGGYGYTF.

The chain recombines TRBV14 with TRBJ2-5; 8 positions agree with TRBD2. CDR3 size: 14 residues. Germline lookup yields CDR1 SGHDN and CDR2 FVKESK. V lost 2 bases and J lost 4; bases outside the gene matches: 3. CDR3 protein: CASSQSLAGETQYF. CDR3 nucleotides: TGTGCCAGCAGCCAATCGCTAGCGGGAGAGACCCAGTACTTC.

This clone has only one observation. The V call is TRBV2, the J call TRBJ2-2, with 12 positions matching TRBD2. This CDR3 spans 15 amino acids. CDR1 SNHLY and CDR2 FYNNEI come from the germline V gene. Trimming took 6 bases from V and 3 from J; bases not matched to a gene: 2. This chain's CDR3 is CASRGLAGHTGELFF. The DNA for the CDR3 is TGTGCCAGCAGGGGACTAGCGGGTCACACCGGGGAGCTGTTTTTT.

The sample holds one count of this clone. The chain combines TRBV19 with TRBJ1-1, with TRBD1 matching over 8 bases. V dropped 7 bases and J dropped 7; count of bases not matched to a gene: 5. The CDR3 has 12 amino acids. The germline gives CDR1 LNHDA, CDR2 SQIVND (reference sequence). CDR3 residues: CASNHRGYEAFF. CDR3 sequence (DNA): TGTGCCAGTAATCACAGGGGGTATGAAGCTTTCTTT.

The rearrangement uses TRBV19 and TRBJ1-5; TRBD1 is a possible D gene (5 bases). The CDR3 is 14 residues long. The germline V gene encodes CDR1 LNHDA and CDR2 SQIVND (reference sequence). V was shortened by 5 bases and J by 1 base, with 9 bases between the two germline ends. CDR3 bases: TGTGCCAGTAGTCAGTGGGACAGCAATCAGCCCCAGCATTTT. Translating gives CASSQWDSNQPQHF. Filled out from reference TRBV19 and TRBJ1-5, the complete variable domain reads DGGITQSPKYLFRKEGQNVTLSCEQNLNHDAMYWYRQDPGQGLRLIYYSQIVNDFQKGDIAEGYSVSREKKESFPLTVTSAQKNPTAFYLCASSQWDSNQPQHFGDGTRLSIL.

The V call is TRBV29-1, the J call TRBJ2-7; a possible D gene is TRBD1 (6 bases). Looked up from germline, CDR1 is SQVTM and CDR2 is ANQGSEA. The CDR3 consists of 13 residues. Trimming shortened V by 5 bases and J by 6 bases, and 17 bases separated the two germline ends. CDR3 DNA: TGCAGCGTTCCTGGGCAGGGGCTAAGCGAGCAGTACTTC. It encodes CSVPGQGLSEQYF.

This chain uses TRBV4-1 with TRBJ2-1, with a possible D match to TRBD1 (6 bases). The CDR3 is made up of 17 amino acids. V lost 3 bases and J 2 bases, leaving 17 bases between the germline ends. CDR1 and CDR2 from the germline V gene are MGHRA and YSYEKL. For the CDR3, the DNA is TGCGCCAGCAGCCAGGGGGCTTGGGGATCCGCCTACAATGAGCAGTTCTTC. It specifies CASSQGAWGSAYNEQFF.

The V call is TRBV18, the J call TRBJ2-1, with D perhaps assigned TRBD1 or TRBD2 (6 bases each). V lost 4 bases and J lost 7, with 20 bases in between. Per the germline V gene, CDR1 is KGHSH and CDR2 is LQKENI. The CDR3 length is 16 residues. DNA of the CDR3: TGTGCCAGCTCACAGTGGGTTCCGGGGGCAAGGAATGAGCAGTTCTTC. Amino acid sequence: CASSQWVPGARNEQFF. Full variable domain (missing parts from reference TRBV18 and TRBJ2-1): NAGVMQNPRHLVRRRGQEARLRCSPMKGHSHVYWYRQLPEEGLKFMVYLQKENIIDESGMPKERFSAEFPKEGPSILRIQQVVRGDSAAYFCASSQWVPGARNEQFFGPGTRLTVL.

The chain has TRBV29-1 and TRBJ2-7; tentative D call: TRBD2 (5 bases). The V end was cut by 3 bases, the J end by 3 bases, with 9 bases between. Germline values: CDR1 SQVTM, CDR2 ANQGSEA. CDR3 length equals 12 residues. The CDR3 reads CSVDLGGYEQYF. CDR3 nucleotides: TGCAGCGTTGACCTAGGAGGCTACGAGCAGTACTTC.

In this sample, this clone turned up once. The CDR3 does not close with the conserved phenylalanine or tryptophan, likely indicating a read error. The DNA is left out, because the CDR3 cannot be placed on it with certainty; the CDR3 is given as TCRdb lists it. This rearrangement joins TRBV6-1 to TRBJ1-1. The germline V gene encodes CDR1 MNHNS and CDR2 SASEGT. The CDR3 sequence runs 8 residues, both termini included. The CDR3 loop reads CATVQDFT.

The chain couples TRBV6-5 to TRBJ1-2; D gene unclear. The germline V gene encodes CDR1 MNHEY and CDR2 SVGAGI. With 10 bases removed from V and 6 bases from J, the gap between germline ends came to 18 bases. This CDR3 region has 13 residues. CDR3 in amino acids: CATKPLGLNGYTF. Here the CDR3 DNA reads TGTGCCACAAAACCCTTAGGGTTAAATGGCTACACCTTC.

The V and J genes are TRBV5-1 and TRBJ2-5, with 13 bases aligning to TRBD2. Germline CDR1 and CDR2: SGHRS and YFSETQ. Trimming removed 0 bases from V and 3 bases from J; junction bases left unmatched: 5. The CDR3 covers 17 residues. This CDR3 is CASSLGLAGGRKETQYF. The DNA for the CDR3 is TGCGCCAGCAGCTTGGGACTAGCGGGAGGCCGTAAAGAGACCCAGTACTTC.

J is TRBJ1-4 and V is TRBV6-5; 8 bases are shared with TRBD1. The length of the CDR3 is 14 residues. The germline CDR1 and CDR2 sequences are MNHEY and SVGAGI. Trimming removed 8 bases from V and 9 bases from J; junction bases left unmatched: 11. CDR3 residues: CASATGQASQKLFF. The CDR3 nucleotides are TGTGCCAGCGCGACGGGACAGGCCTCTCAAAAACTGTTTTTT.

In its sample, this clone was seen once. CDR3 nucleotide sequence: TGTGCCAGCGAGGATACAACTAATGAAAAACTGTTTTTT. This sequence encodes CASEDTTNEKLFF. The V gene is TRBV6-1, the J gene TRBJ1-4; D is uncertain. Looked up from germline, CDR1 is MNHNS and CDR2 is SASEGT. With 8 bases removed from V and 0 bases from J, the gap between germline ends came to 7 bases. The CDR3 runs 13 residues.

This chain uses TRBV6-5 with TRBJ1-4; D is uncertain. Looked up from germline, CDR1 is MNHEY and CDR2 is SVGAGI. The CDR3 totals 14 residues. V lost 6 bases and J lost 3, with 11 bases in between. CDR3 DNA: TGTGCCAGCAGCCGCGGATCACCTAATGAAAAACTGTTTTTT. It yields the protein CASSRGSPNEKLFF.

This clone was counted once. V gene TRBV30 combines with J gene TRBJ2-3; tentatively, D is TRBD2 (6 bases). Germline V gene sequence: CDR1 GTSNPN, CDR2 SVGIG (reference sequence). The V end lost 0 bases, the J end lost 4 bases, and 8 bases lay between the germline ends. The CDR3 is 13 residues long. The CDR3 DNA reads as TGTGCCTGGAGTGTACGGAGGGCAGATACGCAGTATTTT. It codes for CAWSVRRADTQYF.

The CDR3 coding sequence is TGTGCCAGCAGTGCGCACTATGGCTACACCTTC. Its protein product is CASSAHYGYTF. The rearrangement uses TRBV2 and TRBJ1-2, with D unresolved. The CDR3 spans 11 residues. V shed 4 bases and J shed 3 bases, with 3 bases lying between them. In germline, CDR1 is SNHLY, CDR2 FYNNEI.

The chain is built from TRBV9 and TRBJ2-1; 8 nucleotides match TRBD1. Germline V gene data show CDR1 as SGDLS and CDR2 as YYNGEE. Losses at the gene ends were 6 bases for V and 4 bases for J; bases not matched to a gene: 3. This CDR3 region has 13 residues. The CDR3 reads CASTTGGYNEQFF. As DNA, the CDR3 is TGTGCCAGCACCACAGGGGGGTACAATGAGCAGTTCTTC.

The chain uses TRBV27 and TRBJ2-3; 8 bases fit TRBD2. The CDR3 has 18 residues. Trimming removed 6 bases from V and 2 bases from J; junction bases left unmatched: 16. Germline assignment: CDR1 MNHEY and CDR2 SMNVEV (reference sequence). The CDR3 DNA reads as TGTGCCAGCAGATCGAAGACTCTCACTAGCGGTTACACAGATACGCAGTATTTT. Protein sequence: CASRSKTLTSGYTDTQYF.

This chain links TRBV4-1 with TRBJ1-4; D remains ambiguous. This CDR3 contains 14 residues. The germline V gene has CDR1 MGHRA and CDR2 YSYEKL. The ends were cut back, 2 bases at V and 6 bases at J, with 10 bases in the middle. CDR3 in amino acids: CASSQSHGHEKLFF. CDR3 DNA: TGCGCCAGCAGCCAATCCCACGGGCATGAAAAACTGTTTTTT.

The chain links TRBV29-1 to TRBJ2-5; 7 bases agree with TRBD2. The germline CDR1 and CDR2 sequences are SQVTM and ANQGSEA. This CDR3 region has 13 residues. The V segment lost 7 bases and the J segment 5 bases; nucleotides outside the gene matches: 10. Here the CDR3 DNA reads TGCAGCGGCTCGGGACTATGGATGGAGACCCAGTACTTC. It codes for CSGSGLWMETQYF. Complete variable domain (other parts from reference TRBV29-1 and TRBJ2-5): SAVISQKPSRDICQRGTSLTIQCQVDSQVTMMFWYRQQPGQSLTLIATANQGSEATYESGFVIDKFPISRPNLTFSTLTVSNMSPEDSSIYLCSGSGLWMETQYFGPGTRLLVL.

This sequence joins TRBV18 and TRBJ2-1; D perhaps matches TRBD1 (5 bases). This CDR3 is built from 15 residues. Germline V gene lookup returns CDR1 KGHSH and CDR2 LQKENI. Trimming took off 1 base at V and 7 bases at J, with 14 bases between the two ends. CDR3 in amino acids: CASSPRWGSENEQFF. For the CDR3, the DNA is TGTGCCAGCTCACCACGGTGGGGCTCTGAGAATGAGCAGTTCTTC.

The CDR3 nucleotides are TGTGCCAGCAGCTTGAACCCCCTAGGGACGACCTACGAGCAGTACTTC. This sequence encodes CASSLNPLGTTYEQYF. This rearrangement joins TRBV5-4 to TRBJ2-7; D assignment may be TRBD1 or TRBD2 (5 bases each). The CDR3 spans 16 residues. Germline values: CDR1 SGHNT, CDR2 YYREEE (reference sequence). Trimming pared 1 base from V and 2 bases from J, leaving 16 bases between.

CDR3 in DNA: TGTGCCAGCACCTCCCTAGACAGGGGGCTGTATGGCTACACCTTC. Protein product: CASTSLDRGLYGYTF. The V and J genes are TRBV27 and TRBJ1-2; TRBD1 matches 10 bases. Germline-derived CDR1 and CDR2 are MNHEY and SMNVEV (reference sequence). After removal of 7 bases from V and 5 bases from J, the junction contained 10 bases not matched to a gene. CDR3 length equals 15 residues.

This chain links TRBV7-9 with TRBJ2-1, with a tentative D call TRBD2 (6 bases). Germline V gene sequence: CDR1 SEHNR, CDR2 FQNEAQ (reference sequence). The V end was cut by 8 bases, the J end by 8 bases, with 13 bases between. The CDR3 extends over 12 amino acids. The CDR3 sequence: CASGLWDYEQFF. In nucleotides, the CDR3 is TGTGCCAGCGGTCTCTGGGACTATGAGCAGTTCTTC.

The rearrangement links TRBV15 to TRBJ2-3; 7 bases fit TRBD2. The CDR3 has 18 residues. V shed 0 bases, J shed 0 bases, and the junction held 9 bases outside the gene matches. Germline V CDR1 and CDR2: LNHNV, YYDKDF (reference sequence). The CDR3: CATSRDPSGHPSTDTQYF. The CDR3 DNA reads as TGTGCCACCAGCAGAGATCCTAGCGGCCATCCTAGCACAGATACGCAGTATTTT.

The J gene is TRBJ2-3, the V gene TRBV27; 7 nucleotides align to TRBD2. Germline V gene data show CDR1 as MNHEY and CDR2 as SMNVEV (reference sequence). The CDR3 has 15 amino acids. The junction had 8 bases not matched to a gene; V was cut back by 6 bases and J by 2 bases. In DNA, the CDR3 is TGTGCCAGCAGCCGCTTGGGGACTATCACAGATACGCAGTATTTT. It specifies CASSRLGTITDTQYF.

The V and J genes are TRBV23-1 and TRBJ2-5, with D perhaps matching TRBD1 (6 bases). TRBV23-1 is filed as an ORF, its function uncertain. The V end was cut by 2 bases, the J end by 5 bases, with 12 bases between. There are 14 residues in the CDR3. The CDR3 DNA sequence: TGCGCCAGCAGTCAACAAGACAGGTTGGAGACCCAGTACTTC. This gives the protein CASSQQDRLETQYF.

The genes are TRBV7-6 and TRBJ2-3; 12 bases fit TRBD2. V lost 7 bases and J lost 6; bases outside the gene matches: 11. The CDR3 consists of 16 residues. In germline, CDR1 is SGHVS, CDR2 FNYEAQ. CDR3 sequence (DNA): TGTGCCAGCACTTTATACCCTAGCGGGGGGGCGGATACGCAGTATTTT. Its protein is CASTLYPSGGADTQYF.

The V and J genes are TRBV7-6 and TRBJ1-1; D remains ambiguous. V shed 1 base and J shed 1 base, with 4 bases lying between them. The CDR3 contains 13 residues. Germline V gene data show CDR1 as SGHVS and CDR2 as FNYEAQ. The CDR3 reads CASSLGRNTEAFF. The CDR3 nucleotides are TGTGCCAGCAGCTTAGGACGGAACACTGAAGCTTTCTTT.